This TCR beta chain was retrieved from a study of T cell repertoires in cytomegalovirus infection. Study in general: Shared public TCR beta signatures pointed to both CMV infection and a matching HLA type.

TCRdb re-called the reads with MiXCR, one entry per CDR3 protein. The sample has roughly 130,000 distinct CDR3 sequences; roughly 8.2% are singletons. This clonotype was picked up many times. What it binds is unknown. Germline CDR1 and CDR2: MNHNY and SVGAGI (reference sequence). Trimming cost V 4 bases and J 3 bases, with 13 bases left between them. The CDR3 runs to 16 residues. Study-level findings and limits: The cumulative frequency of public TCR beta families identified carriers of CMV plus the relevant HLA.

The sequence derives from a human donor in good health (CMV status not recorded). Some clones in this sample may be carry-over from other donors' samples. Sequenced sample: PBMCs. The chain has TRBV6-6 and TRBJ1-6; possibly TRBD1 for D (6 bases). Here the CDR3 DNA reads TGTGCCAGCAGTTCGGACAGATCCTTCTATAATTCACCCCTCCACTTT. Residues: CASSSDRSFYNSPLHF.